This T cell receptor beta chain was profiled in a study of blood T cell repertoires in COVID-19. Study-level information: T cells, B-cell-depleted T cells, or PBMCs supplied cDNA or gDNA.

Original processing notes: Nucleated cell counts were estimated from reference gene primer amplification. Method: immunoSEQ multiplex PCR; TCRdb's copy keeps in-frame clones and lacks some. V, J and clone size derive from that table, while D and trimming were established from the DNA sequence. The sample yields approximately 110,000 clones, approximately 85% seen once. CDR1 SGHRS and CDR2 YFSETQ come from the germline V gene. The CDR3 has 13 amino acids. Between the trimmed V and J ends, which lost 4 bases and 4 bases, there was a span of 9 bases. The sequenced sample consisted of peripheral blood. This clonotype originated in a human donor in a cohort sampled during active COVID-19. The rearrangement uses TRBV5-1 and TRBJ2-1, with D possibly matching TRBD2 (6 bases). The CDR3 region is CASSGGLYNEQFF. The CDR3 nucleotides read TGCGCCAGCAGCGGGGGACTTTACAATGAGCAGTTCTTC.